Presented here are 26 T cell receptor beta chains from one specimen sequenced in a study of T-cell reconstitution after alpha-beta-depleted transplantation in children. Unique molecular identifiers featured in how the TCRbeta library was prepared. TCRdb used MiXCR to reprocess the PCR reads, holding one entry per CDR3 protein. This table has about 340,000 distinct CDR3 sequences, about a sixth appearing once. The sequencing used PBMCs, mostly from graft donor cells, collected 360 days after TCRalphabeta/CD19-depleted stem cell transplant. These TCRs come from a male patient aged 2-15 years who had a stem cell transplant for acute lymphoblastic leukemia, so the T cells may come from the graft donor.

This clonotype came up many times. The rearrangement joins TRBV12-3 or TRBV12-4 to TRBJ2-7; the D gene could be TRBD1 or TRBD2 (5 bases each). This CDR3 region has 14 residues. V was clipped by 2 bases and J by 5 bases, with 13 bases between them. The CDR3 sequence is CASSLWGGPHEQYF. Written as DNA, the CDR3 is TGTGCCAGCAGTTTATGGGGCGGGCCCCACGAGCAGTACTTC.

There are a few counts of this clonotype. The chain recombines TRBV4-1 with TRBJ2-3; 13 nucleotides line up with TRBD2. Losses at the gene ends were 5 bases for V and 2 bases for J; bases not matched to a gene: 7. This CDR3 is 17 amino acids long. Germline values: CDR1 MGHRA, CDR2 YSYEKL. The CDR3 sequence: CASSFKLAGGDTDTQYF. CDR3 in DNA: TGCGCCAGCAGCTTTAAACTAGCGGGAGGGGACACAGATACGCAGTATTTT.

This clonotype was found many times. The chain employs TRBV5-6 and TRBJ2-1; 9 positions agree with TRBD1. CDR3 length: 18 amino acids. CDR1 SGHDT and CDR2 YYEEEE come from the germline V gene. V lost 1 base and J lost 7; bases outside the gene matches: 15. DNA for the CDR3: TGTGCCAGCAGCTTGCGTATCCCCGGGACAGGGCCCACTAATGAGCAGTTCTTC. Translating gives CASSLRIPGTGPTNEQFF.

This clonotype was found a few times. The genes are TRBV5-1 and TRBJ2-5; 8 nucleotides line up with TRBD2. With 4 bases clipped from V and 6 bases from J, the junction kept 14 bases outside the gene matches. This CDR3 is built from 16 residues. Germline loops: CDR1 SGHRS, CDR2 YFSETQ. CDR3 sequence reads: CASSPTGGDSMKTQYF. CDR3 sequence (DNA): TGCGCCAGCAGCCCTACGGGAGGGGATAGTATGAAGACCCAGTACTTC.

A word on this clonotype: One end of the junction varies from germline; a read error may be responsible. The chain has TRBV5-5 and TRBJ2-2, with D possibly being TRBD2 (6 bases). CDR3 length: 11 residues. Germline V gene lookup returns CDR1 SGHKS and CDR2 YYEKEE (reference sequence). CDR3 loop: CGRGGTGELFF. The CDR3, as DNA: TGCGGAAGGGGAGGTACCGGGGAGCTGTTTTTT.

Only a few counts were recorded for this clonotype. The gene calls are TRBV7-9 and TRBJ1-2; no clear D. In germline, CDR1 is SEHNR, CDR2 FQNEAQ (reference sequence). V lost 4 bases to trimming and J lost 2 bases, with 11 bases between them. This CDR3 contains 14 residues. The CDR3, as DNA: TGTGCCAGCAGCTATCCCGGAGGCAACTATGGCTACACCTTC. The encoded protein is CASSYPGGNYGYTF. The full variable domain, in which reference TRBV7-9 and TRBJ1-2 provide the parts outside the CDR3, is DTGVSQNPRHKITKRGQNVTFRCDPISEHNRLYWYRQTLGQGPEFLTYFQNEAQLEKSRLLSDRFSAERPKGSFSTLEIQRTEQGDSAMYLCASSYPGGNYGYTFGSGTRLTVV.

This clonotype was counted many times. CDR3 DNA sequence: TGCAGTGCCCCGCACCGGGGACAGAATTTAGACAATGAGCAGTTCTTC. Translating it yields CSAPHRGQNLDNEQFF. The chain joins TRBV20-1 to TRBJ2-1; 7 bases line up with TRBD1. Germline V gene sequence: CDR1 DFQATT, CDR2 SNEGSKA (reference sequence). The V gene end was trimmed by 6 bases and the J gene end by 5 bases; junction bases not matched to a gene: 16. The CDR3 has 16 residues.

In its sample, this clonotype was seen many times. The chain employs TRBV20-1 and TRBJ1-2, with 10 nucleotides matching TRBD1. The V and J ends lost 6 bases and 8 bases, in that order; junction bases with no gene match: 12. This CDR3 is 14 amino acids long. Looked up from germline, CDR1 is DFQATT and CDR2 is SNEGSKA (reference sequence). In DNA form, the CDR3 reads TGCAGTGCGTCCGGGACAGGGGTTCCCCTGGGCTACACCTTC. Protein product: CSASGTGVPLGYTF.

This clonotype was recorded once. The chain has TRBV5-1 and TRBJ2-6; 10 nucleotides line up with TRBD1. The CDR3 is 17 residues long. CDR1 and CDR2 (germline): SGHRS, YFSETQ. V lost 2 bases and J lost 0; bases outside the gene matches: 2. This chain's CDR3 is CASSFRDRGSGANVLTF. In DNA form, the CDR3 reads TGCGCCAGCAGCTTCCGGGACAGGGGCTCTGGGGCCAACGTCCTGACTTTC.

The genes are TRBV13 and TRBJ2-7, with TRBD2 identical over 12 bases. Germline lookup yields CDR1 PRHDT and CDR2 FYEKMQ (reference sequence). J gave up 5 bases and V 5 bases, and 10 bases lay outside the gene matches. CDR3 length: 16 residues. CDR3 loop: CASSGRTSGTFHEQYF. The CDR3 coding sequence is TGTGCCAGCAGCGGCCGGACTAGCGGGACCTTCCACGAGCAGTACTTC.

This clonotype has just one count. The chain combines TRBV21-1 with TRBJ2-1; TRBD2, the D gene given by the table, was not confirmed from the DNA. TRBV21-1 is listed as a pseudogene. This CDR3 region has 15 residues. The CDR3 region is CASSSSGSFRNEQFF. As DNA, the CDR3 is TGTGCCAGCAGCAGTAGCGGGAGTTTTCGGAATGAGCAGTTCTTC.

The CDR3 DNA follows: TGCGCCAGCAGCTTGGGACCCAGCGGGAGGGTAAACGAGCAGTACTTC. This translates into CASSLGPSGRVNEQYF. J is TRBJ2-7 and V is TRBV5-1; 10 bases match TRBD2. The V segment lost 0 bases and the J segment 5 bases; nucleotides outside the gene matches: 8. CDR1 and CDR2 (germline): SGHRS, YFSETQ. This CDR3 region has 16 residues.

This clonotype was seen only once. The rearrangement uses TRBV28 and TRBJ2-7; no clear D gene. Trimming cost V 2 bases and J 0 bases, with 14 bases left between them. Germline CDR1 and CDR2: MDHEN and SYDVKM. There are 16 residues in the CDR3. CDR3 sequence reads: CASSLLGVSSSYEQYF. For the CDR3, the DNA is TGTGCCAGCAGTTTACTCGGAGTTTCTAGCTCCTACGAGCAGTACTTC. The full variable domain, its missing parts supplied by reference TRBV28 and TRBJ2-7, is DVKVTQSSRYLVKRTGEKVFLECVQDMDHENMFWYRQDPGLGLRLIYFSYDVKMKEKGDIPEGYSVSREKKERFSLILESASTNQTSMYLCASSLLGVSSSYEQYFGPGTRLTVT.

The genes are TRBV5-1 and TRBJ2-3; D possibly matches TRBD1 or TRBD2 (5 bases each). Trimming took off 0 bases at V and 5 bases at J, with 10 bases between the two ends. The CDR3 loop spans 14 amino acids. The germline gives CDR1 SGHRS, CDR2 YFSETQ. DNA of the CDR3: TGCGCCAGCAGCTTGGGCCGGGGCGAAGATACGCAGTATTTT. Its translation: CASSLGRGEDTQYF.

V and J are TRBV30 and TRBJ2-7; a weak D match, TRBD2 (6 bases). The germline V gene encodes CDR1 GTSNPN and CDR2 SVGIG (reference sequence). Trimming shortened V by 2 bases and J by 0 bases, and 8 bases separated the two germline ends. The CDR3 runs 13 residues. CDR3 bases: TGTGCCTGGAGTCGGGGGATCTCCTACGAGCAGTACTTC. This codes for CAWSRGISYEQYF.

The genes are TRBV29-1 and TRBJ2-7; 7 nucleotides align to TRBD2. CDR1 is SQVTM and CDR2 is ANQGSEA in the germline V gene. CDR3 length: 13 residues. Trimming cost V 3 bases and J 1 base; bases outside gene matches: 3. CDR3 sequence: CSVEGGRSYEQYF. The CDR3 DNA reads TGCAGCGTTGAGGGCGGGAGATCCTACGAGCAGTACTTC.

The rearrangement links TRBV5-1 to TRBJ2-7; D might be TRBD2 (5 bases). From germline, CDR1 is SGHRS and CDR2 YFSETQ. The CDR3 runs to 14 residues. V lost 2 bases and J lost 7, with 16 bases in between. The CDR3 loop reads CASSFERPPLEQYF. The CDR3 DNA reads as TGCGCCAGCAGCTTTGAGCGGCCTCCTCTAGAGCAGTACTTC.

This clonotype has just a few counts. The rearrangement uses TRBV28 and TRBJ2-7, with a possible D match to TRBD1 (6 bases). The V and J ends lost 5 bases and 0 bases respectively, with 20 bases between them. From germline, CDR1 is MDHEN and CDR2 SYDVKM. CDR3 length: 17 amino acids. Here the CDR3 reads CASSPRQAYLSSYEQYF. In nucleotides, the CDR3 is TGTGCCAGCAGTCCGAGACAGGCTTATTTAAGCTCCTACGAGCAGTACTTC.

The J gene is TRBJ1-1, the V gene TRBV12-3 or TRBV12-4, with no clear D. V shed 6 bases and J shed 4 bases, with 9 bases lying between them. This CDR3 has 12 amino acids. The CDR3 DNA reads TGTGCCAGCAGATTTCGAGTCACTGAAGCTTTCTTT. Translating it yields CASRFRVTEAFF.

This clonotype was picked up many times. This chain connects TRBV4-3 to TRBJ2-2; 8 positions agree with TRBD2. V lost 1 base to trimming and J lost 4 bases; unmatched junction nucleotides: 5. The germline CDR1 and CDR2 sequences are LGHNA and YSLEER. The CDR3 is made up of 16 amino acids. CDR3 protein: CASSQGGGLGTGELFF. CDR3 nucleotides: TGCGCCAGCAGCCAAGGCGGGGGGCTGGGCACCGGGGAGCTGTTTTTT.

This rearrangement joins TRBV11-2 to TRBJ2-1; TRBD2 matches at 13 bases. The length of the CDR3 is 21 residues. Germline lookup yields CDR1 SGHAT and CDR2 FQNNGV. The ends lost 5 bases at V and 4 bases at J; junction bases unmatched: 20. The CDR3 loop reads CASSLSPGTSGKSTSYNEQFF. CDR3 nucleotides: TGTGCCAGCAGCCTGAGTCCCGGGACTAGCGGGAAGTCCACTTCGTACAATGAGCAGTTCTTC.

The V gene is TRBV27, the J gene TRBJ2-2; D may be TRBD2 (6 bases). The V and J ends lost 3 bases and 1 base respectively, with 12 bases between them. The germline V gene encodes CDR1 MNHEY and CDR2 SMNVEV (reference sequence). This CDR3 is built from 16 residues. CDR3 loop: CASSFFGGKNTGELFF. The CDR3 region has the DNA TGTGCCAGCAGTTTTTTTGGCGGGAAGAACACCGGGGAGCTGTTTTTT.

This clonotype was observed a handful of times. This chain joins TRBV6-1 and TRBJ2-5; 13 nucleotides match TRBD2. This CDR3 is built from 16 residues. With V trimmed by 5 bases and J by 4 bases, 7 bases remained unmatched. Germline values: CDR1 MNHNS, CDR2 SASEGT. The CDR3 reads CASSPGLAGARETQYF. DNA for the CDR3: TGTGCCAGCAGTCCCGGACTAGCGGGAGCACGAGAGACCCAGTACTTC.

For the CDR3, the DNA is TGTGCCAGCAGTTGGCGGGTGAATGAGCAGTTCTTC. This gives the protein CASSWRVNEQFF. The chain employs TRBV12-3 or TRBV12-4 and TRBJ2-1; TRBD2 might be the D (5 bases). Trimming stripped 4 bases from V and 7 bases from J, with 8 bases between. The CDR3 covers 12 residues.

The chain joins TRBV7-6 to TRBJ2-1; 13 bases map to TRBD2. J gave up 4 bases and V 5 bases, and 17 bases lay outside the gene matches. Germline loops: CDR1 SGHVS, CDR2 FNYEAQ. This CDR3 comprises 20 residues. DNA of the CDR3: TGTGCCAGCAGCACGCCGGGACTAGCGGGAAGTATTGGGTTATACAATGAGCAGTTCTTC. Its protein is CASSTPGLAGSIGLYNEQFF.

The chain links TRBV29-1 to TRBJ2-7; D not resolved. This CDR3 is 11 amino acids long. With 6 bases removed from V and 6 bases from J, the gap between germline ends came to 12 bases. The germline gives CDR1 SQVTM, CDR2 ANQGSEA. The CDR3, as DNA: TGCAGCGTCCTTTTAGATCTCGAGCAGTACTTC. Its protein is CSVLLDLEQYF.